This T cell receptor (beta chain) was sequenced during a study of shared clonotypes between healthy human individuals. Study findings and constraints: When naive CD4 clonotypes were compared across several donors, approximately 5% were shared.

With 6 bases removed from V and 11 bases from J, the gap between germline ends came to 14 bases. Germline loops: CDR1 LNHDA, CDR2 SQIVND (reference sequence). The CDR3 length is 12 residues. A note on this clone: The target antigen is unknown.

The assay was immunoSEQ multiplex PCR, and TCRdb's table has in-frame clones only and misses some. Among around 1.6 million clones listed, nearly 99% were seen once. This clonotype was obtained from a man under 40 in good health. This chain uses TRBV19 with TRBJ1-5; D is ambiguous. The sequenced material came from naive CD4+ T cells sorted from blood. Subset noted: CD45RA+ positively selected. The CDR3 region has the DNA TGTGCCAGTAGCACCGCTCCGGGGTCCCAGCATTTT. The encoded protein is CASSTAPGSQHF.